Described below is a single T cell receptor (beta chain) sequence and its context. Germline CDR1 and CDR2: SGDLS and YYNGEE. The V end was cut by 3 bases, the J end by 7 bases, with 13 bases between. The CDR3 sequence is 13 residues long. Original handling: Reference gene primers were amplified, and this amplification served to estimate nucleated cell counts. Repertoires were generated with immunoSEQ multiplex PCR, while TCRdb's copy carries only in-frame clones and drops some. V, J and clone size are those of that table, while D and trimming were read from the DNA. The table shows approximately 70,000 clones, with around 85% occurring only once. The entry originates in a study of blood T cell repertoires in COVID-19. Study overall: Sources were T cells, B-cell-depleted T cells, or PBMCs; the material itself was cDNA or gDNA.

The chain recombines TRBV9 with TRBJ2-5; D possibly corresponds to TRBD1 (7 bases). This clonotype was obtained from a woman older than 75 with active or convalescent COVID-19. The sequenced sample consisted of peripheral blood. The chain's CDR3 is CASSGRGLGTQYF. The CDR3 bases are TGTGCCAGCAGCGGGAGGGGGCTGGGGACCCAGTACTTC.